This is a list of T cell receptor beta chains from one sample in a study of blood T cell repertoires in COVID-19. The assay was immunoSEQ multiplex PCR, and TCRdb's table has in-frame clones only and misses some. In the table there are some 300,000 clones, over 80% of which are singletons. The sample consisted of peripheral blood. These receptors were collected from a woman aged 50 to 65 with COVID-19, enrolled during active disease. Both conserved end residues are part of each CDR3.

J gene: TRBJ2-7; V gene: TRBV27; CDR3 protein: CASSLSSGRALSYEQYF
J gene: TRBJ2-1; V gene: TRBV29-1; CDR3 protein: CSVEHDRVGEQFF
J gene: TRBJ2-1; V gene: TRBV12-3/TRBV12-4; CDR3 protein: CASDRRSGDEQFF
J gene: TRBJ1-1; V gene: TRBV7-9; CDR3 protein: CASMLGFFTEAFF
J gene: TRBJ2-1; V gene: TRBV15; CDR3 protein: CATSRPTSGRAGEQFF
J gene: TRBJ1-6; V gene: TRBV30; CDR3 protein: CAWKRQGYNSPLHF
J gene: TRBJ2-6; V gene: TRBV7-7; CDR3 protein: CAISDWANVLTF
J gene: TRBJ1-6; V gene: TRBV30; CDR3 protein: CAWLSGTVNSPLHF
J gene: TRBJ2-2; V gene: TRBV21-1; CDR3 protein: CASSKKGEWRQPSTGELFF
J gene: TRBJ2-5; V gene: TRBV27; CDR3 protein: CASRPAGGETQYF
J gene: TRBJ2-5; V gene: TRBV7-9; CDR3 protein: CASSRWASGGAQYF
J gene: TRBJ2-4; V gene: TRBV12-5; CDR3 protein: CASARGQTAKNIQYF
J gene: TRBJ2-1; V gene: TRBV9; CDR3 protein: CASTPSGLAGYNEQFF